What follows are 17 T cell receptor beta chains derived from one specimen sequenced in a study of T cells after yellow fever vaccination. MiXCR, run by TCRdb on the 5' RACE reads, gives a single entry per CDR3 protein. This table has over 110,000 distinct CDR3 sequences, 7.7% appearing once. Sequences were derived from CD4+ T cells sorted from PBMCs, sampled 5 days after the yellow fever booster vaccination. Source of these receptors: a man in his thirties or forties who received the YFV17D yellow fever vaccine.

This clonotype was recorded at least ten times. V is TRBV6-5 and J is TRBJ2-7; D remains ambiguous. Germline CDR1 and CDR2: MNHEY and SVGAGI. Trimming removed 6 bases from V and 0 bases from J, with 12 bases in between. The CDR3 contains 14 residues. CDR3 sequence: CASRYSQSSYEQYF. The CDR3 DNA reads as TGTGCCAGCAGATATTCACAGAGCTCCTACGAGCAGTACTTC.

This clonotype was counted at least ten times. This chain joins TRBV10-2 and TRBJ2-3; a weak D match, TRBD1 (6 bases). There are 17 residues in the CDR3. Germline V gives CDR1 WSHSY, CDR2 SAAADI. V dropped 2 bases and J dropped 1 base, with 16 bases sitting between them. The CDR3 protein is CASSERAGVFGTDTQYF. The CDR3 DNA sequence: TGCGCCAGCAGTGAGAGGGCAGGGGTGTTCGGCACAGATACGCAGTATTTT.

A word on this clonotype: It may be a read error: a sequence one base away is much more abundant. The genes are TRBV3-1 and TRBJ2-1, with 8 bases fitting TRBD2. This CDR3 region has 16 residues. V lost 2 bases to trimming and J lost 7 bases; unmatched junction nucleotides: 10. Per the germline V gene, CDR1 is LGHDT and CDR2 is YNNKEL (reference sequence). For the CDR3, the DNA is TGTGCCAGCAGCCAAAGAGCGGGAGAATGGGGTAATGAGCAGTTCTTC. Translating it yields CASSQRAGEWGNEQFF.

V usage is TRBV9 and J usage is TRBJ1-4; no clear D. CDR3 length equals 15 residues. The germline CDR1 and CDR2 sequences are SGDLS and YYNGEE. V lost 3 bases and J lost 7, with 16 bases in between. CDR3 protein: CASSGDDLWAEKLFF. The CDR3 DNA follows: TGTGCCAGCAGCGGCGACGACCTTTGGGCTGAAAAACTGTTTTTT.

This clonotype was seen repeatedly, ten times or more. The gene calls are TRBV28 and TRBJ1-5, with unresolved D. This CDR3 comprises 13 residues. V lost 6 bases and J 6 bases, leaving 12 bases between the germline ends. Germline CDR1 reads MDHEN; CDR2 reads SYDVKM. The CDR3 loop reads CASRYGVAQPQHF. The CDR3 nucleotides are TGTGCCAGCAGATACGGGGTTGCTCAGCCCCAGCATTTT.

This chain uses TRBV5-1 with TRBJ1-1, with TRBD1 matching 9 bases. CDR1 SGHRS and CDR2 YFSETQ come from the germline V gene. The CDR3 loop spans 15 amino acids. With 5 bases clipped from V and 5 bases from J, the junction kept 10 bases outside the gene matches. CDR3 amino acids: CASSPGTGRGTEAFF. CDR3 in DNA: TGCGCCAGCAGTCCCGGGACAGGGCGGGGAACTGAAGCTTTCTTT.

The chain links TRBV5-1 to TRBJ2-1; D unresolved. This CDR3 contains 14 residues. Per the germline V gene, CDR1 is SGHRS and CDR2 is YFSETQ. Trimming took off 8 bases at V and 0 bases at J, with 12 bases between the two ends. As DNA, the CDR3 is TGCGCCAGTACCGGGTGGGCCTCCTACAATGAGCAGTTCTTC. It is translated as CASTGWASYNEQFF.

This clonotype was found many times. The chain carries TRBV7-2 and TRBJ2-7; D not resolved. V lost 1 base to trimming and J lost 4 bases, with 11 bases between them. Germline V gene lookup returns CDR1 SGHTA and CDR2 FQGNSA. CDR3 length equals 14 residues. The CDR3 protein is CASSLGSGRYEQYF. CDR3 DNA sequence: TGTGCCAGCAGCTTAGGTTCAGGCAGATACGAGCAGTACTTC.

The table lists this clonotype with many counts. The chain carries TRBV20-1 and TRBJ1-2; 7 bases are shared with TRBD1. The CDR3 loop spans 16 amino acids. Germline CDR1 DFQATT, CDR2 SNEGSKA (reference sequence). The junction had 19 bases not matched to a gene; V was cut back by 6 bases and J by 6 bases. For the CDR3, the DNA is TGCAGTGCCCCCCCGGGACAGCCTTCGCGGAGCCATGGCTACACCTTC. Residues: CSAPPGQPSRSHGYTF.

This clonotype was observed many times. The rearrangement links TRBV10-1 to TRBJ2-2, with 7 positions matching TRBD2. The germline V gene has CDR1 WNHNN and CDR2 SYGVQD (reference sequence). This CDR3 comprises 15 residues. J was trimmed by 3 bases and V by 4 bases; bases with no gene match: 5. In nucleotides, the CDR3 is TGCGCCAGCAGTGTGGGGACTACCTACACCGGGGAGCTGTTTTTT. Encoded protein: CASSVGTTYTGELFF.

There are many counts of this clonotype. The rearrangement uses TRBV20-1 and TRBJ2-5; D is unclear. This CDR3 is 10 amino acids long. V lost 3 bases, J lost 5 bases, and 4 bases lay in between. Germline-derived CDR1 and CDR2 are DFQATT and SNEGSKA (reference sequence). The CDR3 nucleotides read TGCAGTGCTAGCGGGGAGACCCAGTACTTC. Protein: CSASGETQYF.

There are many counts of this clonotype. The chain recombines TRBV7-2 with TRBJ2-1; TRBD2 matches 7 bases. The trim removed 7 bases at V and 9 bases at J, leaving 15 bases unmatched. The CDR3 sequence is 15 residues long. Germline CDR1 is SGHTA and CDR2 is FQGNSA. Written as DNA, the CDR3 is TGTGCCAGCACCCCCGGGGCGGGAGTATGGACTGAGCAGTTCTTC. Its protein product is CASTPGAGVWTEQFF.

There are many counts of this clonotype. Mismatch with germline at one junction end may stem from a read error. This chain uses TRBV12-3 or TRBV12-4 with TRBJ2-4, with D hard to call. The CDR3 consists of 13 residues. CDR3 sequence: CASSLAQGAQQNF. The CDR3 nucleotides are TGTGCCAGCAGTTTAGCGCAAGGCGCCCAGCAGAACTTC.

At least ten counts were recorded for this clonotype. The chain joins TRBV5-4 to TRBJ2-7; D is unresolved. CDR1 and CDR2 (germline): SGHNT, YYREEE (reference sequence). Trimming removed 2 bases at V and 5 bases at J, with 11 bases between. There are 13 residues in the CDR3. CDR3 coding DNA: TGTGCCAGCAGCTTTCGGGCGACGAACGAGCAGTACTTC. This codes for CASSFRATNEQYF.

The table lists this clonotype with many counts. CDR3 DNA sequence: TGCAGTGCTAGAGGACAGGCTCTGACCGGGGAGCTGTTTTTT. Its protein product is CSARGQALTGELFF. The chain uses TRBV20-1 and TRBJ2-2; maybe TRBD1 (6 bases). V lost 1 base, J lost 5 bases, and 11 bases lay in between. CDR1 and CDR2 from the germline V gene are DFQATT and SNEGSKA (reference sequence). The CDR3 spans 14 residues.

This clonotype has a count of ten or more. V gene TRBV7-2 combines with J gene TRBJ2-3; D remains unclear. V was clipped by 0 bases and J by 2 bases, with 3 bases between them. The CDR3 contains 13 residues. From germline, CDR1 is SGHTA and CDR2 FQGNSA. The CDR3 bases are TGTGCCAGCAGCTTAGCGATCACAGATACGCAGTATTTT. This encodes CASSLAITDTQYF.

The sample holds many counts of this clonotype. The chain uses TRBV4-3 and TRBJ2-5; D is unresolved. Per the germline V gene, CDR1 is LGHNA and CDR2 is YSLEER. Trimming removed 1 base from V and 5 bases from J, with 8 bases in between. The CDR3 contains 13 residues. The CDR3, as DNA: TGCGCCAGCAGCCAAGCCCTAGACGAGACCCAGTACTTC. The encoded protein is CASSQALDETQYF.